Sequencing of this T cell receptor (beta chain) was carried out in a study of blood T cell repertoires in COVID-19. At the level of the study: COVID-19 samples collected from the United States, Italy and Spain covered acute and convalescent phases. PBMCs, B-cell-depleted T cells, or T cells were the source of the cDNA or gDNA that made up the material.

The CDR3 sequence is 19 residues long. The germline gives CDR1 SGHTA, CDR2 FQGNSA. V gave up 1 base and J gave up 1 base; unmatched junction bases: 13. Authors' processing steps: Estimates of nucleated cell counts were drawn from the amplification of reference gene primers. The data were produced by immunoSEQ multiplex PCR, yet TCRdb's version contains in-frame clones alone and is incomplete. V and J calls and clone size come straight from that table; D and trimming were deduced from the DNA. The sample consists of under 200,000 clones, 88% of them appearing once. This clone was seen once. The receptor's source is a man in his fifties or sixties who had recovered from COVID-19. The specimen sequenced was peripheral blood. The rearrangement uses TRBV7-2 and TRBJ2-3; 8 nucleotides match TRBD2. The CDR3 DNA reads as TGTGCCAGCAGCTTAGTTGCGGGAGGTCTGGCACAAGGCACAGATACGCAGTATTTT. Amino acid sequence: CASSLVAGGLAQGTDTQYF. The entire variable domain, with the rest obtained from reference TRBV7-2 and TRBJ2-3, is as follows: GAGVSQSPSNKVTEKGKDVELRCDPISGHTALYWYRQSLGQGLEFLIYFQGNSAPDKSGLPSDRFSAERTGGSVSTLTIQRTQQEDSAVYLCASSLVAGGLAQGTDTQYFGPGTRLTVL.